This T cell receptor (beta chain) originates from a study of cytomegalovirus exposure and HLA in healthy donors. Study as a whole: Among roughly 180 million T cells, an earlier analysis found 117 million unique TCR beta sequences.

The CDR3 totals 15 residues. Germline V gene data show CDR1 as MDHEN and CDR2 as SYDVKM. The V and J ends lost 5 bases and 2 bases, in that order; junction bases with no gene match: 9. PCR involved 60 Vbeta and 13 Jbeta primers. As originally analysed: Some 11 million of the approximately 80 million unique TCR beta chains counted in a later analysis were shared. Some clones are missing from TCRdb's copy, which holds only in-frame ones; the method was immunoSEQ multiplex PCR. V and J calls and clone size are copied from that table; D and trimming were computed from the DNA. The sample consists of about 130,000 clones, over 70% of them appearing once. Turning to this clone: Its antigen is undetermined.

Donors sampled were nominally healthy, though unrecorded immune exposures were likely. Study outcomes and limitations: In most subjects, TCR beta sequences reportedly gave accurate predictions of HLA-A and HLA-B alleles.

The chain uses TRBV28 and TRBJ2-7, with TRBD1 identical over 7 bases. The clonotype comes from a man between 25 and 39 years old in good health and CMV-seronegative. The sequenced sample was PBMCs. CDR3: CASSPYRDSPYEQYF. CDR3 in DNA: TGTGCCAGCAGTCCATACCGGGACAGCCCCTACGAGCAGTACTTC. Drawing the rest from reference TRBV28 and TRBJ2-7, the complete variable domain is DVKVTQSSRYLVKRTGEKVFLECVQDMDHENMFWYRQDPGLGLRLIYFSYDVKMKEKGDIPEGYSVSREKKERFSLILESASTNQTSMYLCASSPYRDSPYEQYFGPGTRLTVT.